Each of the 20 T cell receptor beta chains below was sequenced from the same sample in a study of blood T cell repertoires in COVID-19. Generated by immunoSEQ multiplex PCR, the TCRdb table keeps only in-frame clones and is missing some. There are roughly 120,000 clones in the sample; around 89% occur only once, and about 27% lies in the top ten. Specimen: peripheral blood. All receptors derive from a man in his 70s with active or convalescent COVID-19.

As DNA, the CDR3 is TGTGCCAGCAGCCCCGGGACAGGGGCCCCCTACGAGCAGTACTTC. It encodes CASSPGTGAPYEQYF. The rearrangement links TRBV3-1 (or the pseudogene TRBV3-2) to TRBJ2-7; 10 bases match TRBD1. In germline, CDR1 is LGHDT, CDR2 YNNKEL (reference sequence). The CDR3 runs 15 residues. The trim removed 4 bases at V and 2 bases at J, leaving 5 bases unmatched.

CDR3 sequence (DNA): TGTGCCAGCAGTTCCCCAAACAATGAGCAGTTCTTC. Amino acid sequence: CASSSPNNEQFF. The chain joins TRBV6-5 to TRBJ2-1, with unresolved D. This CDR3 comprises 12 residues. V gave up 4 bases and J gave up 5 bases, with 6 bases separating them. Looked up from germline, CDR1 is MNHEY and CDR2 is SVGAGI.

This rearrangement joins TRBV30 to TRBJ1-1; D is uncertain. The CDR3 extends over 10 amino acids. The germline gives CDR1 GTSNPN, CDR2 SVGIG (reference sequence). Trimming pared 8 bases from V and 11 bases from J, leaving 15 bases between. This chain's CDR3 is CAGGLPRAFF. The DNA of the CDR3 is TGTGCCGGTGGACTGCCCCGGGCTTTCTTT.

CDR3 nucleotide sequence: TGTGCCAGCAGCCCCGGACAGGGGTCTAATGAAAAACTGTTTTTT. Translated, it gives CASSPGQGSNEKLFF. The chain joins TRBV7-2 to TRBJ1-4; 9 bases fit TRBD1. In germline, CDR1 is SGHTA, CDR2 FQGNSA. This CDR3 has 15 amino acids. J lost 3 bases, V lost 5 bases, and 4 bases had no gene match.

The chain combines TRBV6-5 with TRBJ2-1; 11 bases fit TRBD2. CDR3 length: 16 amino acids. Trimming cost V 0 bases and J 3 bases; bases outside gene matches: 1. Germline V gene sequence: CDR1 MNHEY, CDR2 SVGAGI. The CDR3 DNA sequence: TGTGCCAGCAGTTACTCCGGACTAGCGGGCTACAATGAGCAGTTCTTC. Protein sequence: CASSYSGLAGYNEQFF.

This chain connects TRBV6-5 to TRBJ1-1; 7 nucleotides line up with TRBD1. Germline assignment: CDR1 MNHEY and CDR2 SVGAGI. This CDR3 is built from 13 residues. Trimming took 9 bases from V and 1 from J; bases not matched to a gene: 5. The DNA of the CDR3 is TGTGCCAGTGGGACAGCAAAGAACACTGAAGCTTTCTTT. This gives the protein CASGTAKNTEAFF.

The chain employs TRBV27 and TRBJ2-1, with TRBD2 identical over 15 bases. This CDR3 spans 15 amino acids. Germline CDR1 is MNHEY and CDR2 is SMNVEV (reference sequence). With V trimmed by 5 bases and J by 7 bases, 3 bases remained unmatched. This CDR3 reads CASSLGLAGGNEQFF. CDR3 bases: TGTGCCAGCAGTCTAGGACTAGCGGGAGGGAATGAGCAGTTCTTC.

This rearrangement joins TRBV9 to TRBJ2-7, with D perhaps TRBD2 (6 bases). The CDR3 loop spans 15 amino acids. The germline gives CDR1 SGDLS, CDR2 YYNGEE. Trimming removed 0 bases from V and 5 bases from J, with 15 bases in between. The CDR3 sequence is CASSVGNVWGDEQYF. CDR3 DNA: TGTGCCAGCAGCGTAGGGAATGTGTGGGGGGACGAGCAGTACTTC.

The V gene is TRBV27, the J gene TRBJ2-5, with 9 nucleotides matching TRBD2. After removal of 5 bases from V and 0 bases from J, the junction contained 16 bases not matched to a gene. This CDR3 is built from 19 residues. Germline V lookup: CDR1 MNHEY, CDR2 SMNVEV (reference sequence). The chain's CDR3 is CASSPGVAGDIGDQETQYF. CDR3 in DNA: TGTGCCAGCAGTCCCGGGGTAGCGGGAGATATTGGGGACCAAGAGACCCAGTACTTC.

The chain has TRBV19 and TRBJ2-1; D call uncertain. The germline gives CDR1 LNHDA, CDR2 SQIVND (reference sequence). The V end lost 1 base, the J end lost 9 bases, and 10 bases lay between the germline ends. The CDR3 runs 13 residues. The CDR3 spells CASSIAQAREQFF. DNA for the CDR3: TGTGCCAGTAGTATAGCGCAGGCGCGTGAGCAGTTCTTC.

The genes are TRBV27 and TRBJ2-5; D possibly corresponds to TRBD1 (7 bases). CDR3 size: 14 residues. With 7 bases removed from V and 5 bases from J, the gap between germline ends came to 17 bases. Germline values: CDR1 MNHEY, CDR2 SMNVEV (reference sequence). The CDR3 is CASKDRLGGETQYF. As DNA, the CDR3 is TGTGCCAGCAAGGACAGGCTAGGAGGGGAGACCCAGTACTTC.

The CDR3 spells CASSQRVAHNEQFF. For the CDR3, the DNA is TGTGCCAGCAGCCAACGGGTAGCCCACAATGAGCAGTTCTTC. The chain recombines TRBV3-1 (or the pseudogene TRBV3-2) with TRBJ2-1; D call uncertain. Germline V gene lookup returns CDR1 LGHDT and CDR2 YNNKEL (reference sequence). The CDR3 runs to 14 residues. V lost 2 bases to trimming and J lost 5 bases, with 10 bases between them.

This clone was counted once. The chain uses TRBV7-2 and TRBJ2-1, with a tentative D call TRBD2 (7 bases). V lost 2 bases to trimming and J lost 7 bases, with 15 bases between them. CDR3 length equals 15 residues. The V gene's germline CDR1 is SGHTA and CDR2 FQGNSA. The CDR3 region has the DNA TGTGCCAGCAGCTTACTGAGGGGGGGAGGGAATGAGCAGTTCTTC. Translating gives CASSLLRGGGNEQFF.

Worth noting for this clone: One junction end disagrees with the germline gene, perhaps due to a read error. This chain connects TRBV6-6 to TRBJ1-3; D ambiguous. Germline V gives CDR1 MNHNY, CDR2 SVGAGI (reference sequence). This CDR3 spans 15 amino acids. Here the CDR3 reads CASSNSQFSGNTIYF. The CDR3 coding sequence is TGTGCCAGCAGTAACTCACAGTTCTCTGGAAACACCATATATTTT.

CDR3 region: CASSMGRSSYNEQFF. CDR3 in DNA: TGTGCCAGTAGTATGGGTCGGAGCTCCTACAATGAGCAGTTCTTC. V usage is TRBV19 and J usage is TRBJ2-1; D not certain. This CDR3 has 15 amino acids. Germline assignment: CDR1 LNHDA and CDR2 SQIVND (reference sequence). Trimming stripped 3 bases from V and 0 bases from J, with 9 bases between.

This clone has only one observation. The chain joins TRBV28 to TRBJ1-1; 8 bases fit TRBD1. This CDR3 spans 14 amino acids. In germline, CDR1 is MDHEN, CDR2 SYDVKM. The V gene end was trimmed by 6 bases and the J gene end by 4 bases; junction bases not matched to a gene: 7. The CDR3 region is CASSTGGRGTEAFF. CDR3 sequence (DNA): TGTGCCAGCAGCACAGGGGGTCGGGGCACTGAAGCTTTCTTT.

In this sample, this clone turned up a few times. The V and J genes are TRBV19 and TRBJ2-2; the D gene is possibly TRBD2 (6 bases). V was trimmed by 3 bases and J by 3 bases, leaving 14 bases between them. CDR1 and CDR2 from the germline V gene are LNHDA and SQIVND (reference sequence). The CDR3 extends over 16 amino acids. The CDR3 DNA sequence: TGTGCCAGTAGTATCCCCCGGGGGTTGTACACCGGGGAGCTGTTTTTT. This translates into CASSIPRGLYTGELFF.

This chain uses TRBV19 with TRBJ1-3; possible D gene TRBD1, 6 bases. Looked up from germline, CDR1 is LNHDA and CDR2 is SQIVND (reference sequence). The CDR3 has 13 amino acids. Deletions cut 8 bases from V and 4 bases from J, with 12 bases between. The CDR3 nucleotides read TGTGCCAGTGCGGGGGGCCTCGGAAACACCATATATTTT. Protein product: CASAGGLGNTIYF.

This clone was seen more than once but under ten times. A read error may account for a junction end that differs from germline. This sequence joins TRBV6-5 and TRBJ2-1; D is possibly TRBD2 (5 bases). CDR1 MNHEY and CDR2 SVGAGI come from the germline V gene. The CDR3 has 15 residues. The CDR3 protein is CASSYGRTAYYEQFF. The CDR3 bases are TGTGCCAGCAGTTACGGCAGGACTGCCTACTATGAGCAGTTCTTC.

This sequence joins TRBV3-1 (or the pseudogene TRBV3-2) and TRBJ2-6; 7 positions match TRBD2. V was pared by 0 bases and J by 1 base, with 18 bases of the junction left unmatched. Germline V gene sequence: CDR1 LGHDT, CDR2 YNNKEL (reference sequence). The CDR3 runs 22 residues. DNA of the CDR3: TGTGCCAGCAGCCAAGAAGCCCTTAGGTATGGCGGGAGTACGTCTGGGGCCAACGTCCTGACTTTC. It specifies CASSQEALRYGGSTSGANVLTF.